The sequence of this TCR beta chain was determined in a study of T cells in Graves' hyperthyroidism and ophthalmopathy. Researchers defined stable Graves' hyperthyroidism as no ophthalmopathy progression within 18 months. Each patient was aged 18 to 65 and had newly diagnosed hyperthyroidism of under 2 months' duration. Lactation, pregnancy, other autoimmune disease or uncontrolled infection excluded patients. Clinical symptoms, serum thyroxine and TRAb, thyroid ultrasound and orbital computed tomography together formed the diagnostic basis. The V gene's germline CDR1 is SEHNR and CDR2 FQNEAQ (reference sequence). The CDR3 spans 13 residues. Trimming took 5 bases from V and 3 from J, leaving 11 bases between them. TCR beta CDR3 regions were amplified from RNA. Researchers ran a first-round RT-PCR on the TCR CDR3 using the HTBI primer set. From the multiplex PCR reads, TCRdb called clonotypes with MiXCR, one entry per CDR3 protein. This sample yields hundreds of thousands of distinct CDR3 sequences, of which less than 15% are seen a single time; around 9.2% belongs to the top ten.

This chain connects TRBV7-9 to TRBJ2-7; D gene uncertain. The TCR sequence derives from a woman aged 18-29 years with Graves' hyperthyroidism. Material for sequencing was blood. The CDR3 is CASSHDLDYEQYF. DNA for the CDR3: TGTGCCAGCAGCCACGACTTGGACTACGAGCAGTACTTC.